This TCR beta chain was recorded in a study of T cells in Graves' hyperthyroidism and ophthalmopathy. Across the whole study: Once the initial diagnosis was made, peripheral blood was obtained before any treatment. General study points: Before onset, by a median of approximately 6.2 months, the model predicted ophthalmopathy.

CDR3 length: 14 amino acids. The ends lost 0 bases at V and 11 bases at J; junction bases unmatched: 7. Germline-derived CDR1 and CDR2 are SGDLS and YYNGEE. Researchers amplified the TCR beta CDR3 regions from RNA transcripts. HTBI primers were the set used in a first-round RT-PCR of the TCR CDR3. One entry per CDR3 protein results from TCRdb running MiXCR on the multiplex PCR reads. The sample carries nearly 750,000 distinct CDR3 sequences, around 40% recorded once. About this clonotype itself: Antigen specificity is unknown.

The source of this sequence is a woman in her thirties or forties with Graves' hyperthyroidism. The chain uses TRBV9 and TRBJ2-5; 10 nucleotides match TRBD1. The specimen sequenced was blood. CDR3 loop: CASSVGQGAKSQYF. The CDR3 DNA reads TGTGCCAGCAGCGTAGGACAGGGGGCGAAGTCTCAGTACTTC. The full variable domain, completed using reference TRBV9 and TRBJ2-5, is DSGVTQTPKHLITATGQRVTLRCSPRSGDLSVYWYQQSLDQGLQFLIQYYNGEERAKGNILERFSAQQFPDLHSELNLSSLELGDSALYFCASSVGQGAKSQYFGPGTRLLVL.